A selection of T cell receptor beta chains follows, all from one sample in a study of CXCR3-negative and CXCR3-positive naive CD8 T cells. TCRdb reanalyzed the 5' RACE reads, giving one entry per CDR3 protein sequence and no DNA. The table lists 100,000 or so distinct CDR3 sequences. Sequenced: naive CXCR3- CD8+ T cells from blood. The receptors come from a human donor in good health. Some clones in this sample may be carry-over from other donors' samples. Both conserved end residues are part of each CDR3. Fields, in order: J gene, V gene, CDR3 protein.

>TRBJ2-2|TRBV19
CASSPGHNTGELFF
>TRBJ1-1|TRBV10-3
CAISVDEGARTEAFF
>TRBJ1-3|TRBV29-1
CSVVVERNTIYF
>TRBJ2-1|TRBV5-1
CASSLRFDEQFF
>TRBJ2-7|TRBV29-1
CSVEDLGGGYEQYF
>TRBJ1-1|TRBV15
CATSSGRGTEAFF
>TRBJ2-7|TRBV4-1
CASSQTSGSGYEQYF
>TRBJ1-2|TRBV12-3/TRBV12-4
CASSFSHNYGYTF
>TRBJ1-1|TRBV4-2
CASSQLENTEAFF
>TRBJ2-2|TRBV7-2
CASSLTNTGELFF
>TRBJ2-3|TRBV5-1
CASSLDPDRGGTDTQYF
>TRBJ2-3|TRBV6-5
CASSYSRGPGDTQYF
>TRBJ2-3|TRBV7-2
CASSSPPDFTDTQYF
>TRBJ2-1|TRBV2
CASSLTNYNEQFF
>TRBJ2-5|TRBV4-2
CASSQEESGPSETQYF
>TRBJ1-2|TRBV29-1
CSVEGSDNYGYTF
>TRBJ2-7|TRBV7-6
CASSVLAGALLNEQYF
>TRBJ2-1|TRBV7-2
CASSSTGGGYNEQFF